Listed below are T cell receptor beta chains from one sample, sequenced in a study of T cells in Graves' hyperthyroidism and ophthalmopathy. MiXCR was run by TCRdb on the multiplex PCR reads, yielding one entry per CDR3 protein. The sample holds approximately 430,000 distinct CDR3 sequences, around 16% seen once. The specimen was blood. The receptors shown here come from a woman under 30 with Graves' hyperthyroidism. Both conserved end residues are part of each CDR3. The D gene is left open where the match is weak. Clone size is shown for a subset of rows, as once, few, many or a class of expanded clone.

CASSYFRASGGLRVEQYF | TGTGCCAGCAGTTACTTCCGGGCTAGCGGGGGGCTACGTGTCGAGCAGTACTTC | TRBJ2-7 | TRBV6-2/TRBV6-3 | TRBD2 | few
CASSPLSGSGLTYEQYF | TGTGCCAGCAGCCCGCTGTCGGGTAGCGGACTTACCTACGAGCAGTACTTC | TRBJ2-7 | TRBV12-3/TRBV12-4 | . | many
CASSLELTGGAGPEAFF | TGTGCCAGCAGTTTAGAACTGACAGGGGGCGCGGGACCTGAAGCTTTCTTT | TRBJ1-1 | TRBV12-3/TRBV12-4 | TRBD1 | few
CASTSGRTNTEAFF | TGTGCCAGCACTTCGGGACGGACGAACACTGAAGCTTTCTTT | TRBJ1-1 | TRBV12-3/TRBV12-4 | . | many
CAISRRDYRGSSSYEQYF | TGTGCCATCAGCCGACGGGACTACCGCGGTTCAAGCTCCTACGAGCAGTACTTC | TRBJ2-7 | TRBV10-3 | TRBD2 | many
CASTLGGANEYGYTF | TGTGCCAGCACCCTTGGGGGGGCGAACGAGTATGGCTACACCTTC | TRBJ1-2 | TRBV12-3/TRBV12-4 | . | many
CSASTGTVAYNEQFF | TGCAGTGCTTCTACCGGGACAGTAGCATACAATGAGCAGTTCTTC | TRBJ2-1 | TRBV20-1 | TRBD1 | .
CASSPGTALNTEAFF | TGTGCCAGCTCACCCGGGACAGCGCTTAACACTGAAGCTTTCTTT | TRBJ1-1 | TRBV18 | TRBD1 | many
CASSQGGPGIQYF | TGTGCCAGCAGCCAGGGGGGACCTGGGATTCAGTACTTC | TRBJ2-4 | TRBV3-1 | . | many
CASSYSGAPLNTEAFF | TGTGCCAGCAGTTACTCAGGGGCCCCTTTGAACACTGAAGCTTTCTTT | TRBJ1-1 | TRBV6-6 | . | many
CATSGGGAGNQPQHF | TGTGCCACCAGTGGAGGGGGCGCGGGCAATCAGCCCCAGCATTTT | TRBJ1-5 | TRBV24-1 | TRBD1 | many
CASSGQQGAYEQYF | TGTGCCAGCAGCGGCCAACAGGGGGCTTACGAGCAGTACTTC | TRBJ2-7 | TRBV6-1 | TRBD1 | .
CSARAQGFYGYTF | TGCAGTGCTAGAGCACAGGGGTTCTATGGCTACACCTTC | TRBJ1-2 | TRBV20-1 | TRBD1 | .
CASSVGWVDEAFF | TGTGCCAGCAGCGTAGGGTGGGTGGATGAAGCTTTCTTT | TRBJ1-1 | TRBV9 | . | few
CASSLSGGRIYNEQFF | TGTGCCAGCAGCTTATCGGGCGGGAGAATCTACAATGAGCAGTTCTTC | TRBJ2-1 | TRBV11-2 | TRBD2 | many
CSARSPVTSPYEQYF | TGCAGTGCTAGATCCCCCGTGACCTCCCCCTACGAGCAGTACTTC | TRBJ2-7 | TRBV20-1 | . | many
CASSLGQAREQYF | TGCGCCAGCAGCTTGGGGCAGGCGCGCGAGCAGTACTTC | TRBJ2-7 | TRBV5-1 | . | many
CASRLAGNQPQHF | TGTGCCAGCCGACTGGCGGGCAATCAGCCCCAGCATTTT | TRBJ1-5 | TRBV28 | . | many
CASSGPIRASNEQFF | TGCGCCAGCAGTGGACCTATTAGGGCTTCTAATGAGCAGTTCTTC | TRBJ2-1 | TRBV10-1 | . | few
CSARDLIGRLHEQYF | TGCAGTGCTAGAGATCTAATAGGGAGGCTCCACGAGCAGTACTTC | TRBJ2-7 | TRBV20-1 | . | .
CASSVGTGNTIYF | TGTGCCAGCAGCGTAGGTACAGGGAACACCATATATTTT | TRBJ1-3 | TRBV9 | . | .
CASSPHLGGYNEQFF | TGTGCCAGCAGCCCTCACCTGGGGGGGTACAATGAGCAGTTCTTC | TRBJ2-1 | TRBV28 | TRBD2 | many
CAISESTRESYEQYF | TGTGCCATCAGTGAGTCGACTAGGGAGTCCTACGAGCAGTACTTC | TRBJ2-7 | TRBV10-3 | . | many
CSARDFLGLAGTISYEQYF | TGCAGTGCTAGAGATTTTTTAGGGCTAGCGGGCACAATCTCCTACGAGCAGTACTTC | TRBJ2-7 | TRBV20-1 | TRBD2 | .
CASSIGSRNIQYF | TGTGCCAGTAGTATCGGCAGCAGAAACATTCAGTACTTC | TRBJ2-4 | TRBV19 | . | few
CASSQQGLGQPQHF | TGTGCCAGCAGCCAACAGGGGCTCGGGCAGCCCCAGCATTTT | TRBJ1-5 | TRBV7-9 | TRBD1 | .
CSARGTPRDYEQYF | TGCAGTGCTAGAGGGACCCCACGGGACTACGAGCAGTACTTC | TRBJ2-7 | TRBV20-1 | . | few
CASSLISGQGAWEQYF | TGTGCCAGCAGTTTAATATCGGGACAGGGGGCTTGGGAGCAGTACTTC | TRBJ2-7 | TRBV28 | TRBD1 | many
CASSPTRPAINNEQFF | TGCGCCAGCAGCCCTACAAGACCGGCGATCAACAATGAGCAGTTCTTC | TRBJ2-1 | TRBV5-1 | . | many
CASSNPTYNGGDEQFF | TGCGCCAGCAGTAACCCTACTTATAACGGTGGGGATGAGCAGTTCTTC | TRBJ2-1 | TRBV5-1 | . | few
CASGEHRGKTYEQYF | TGTGCCAGCGGAGAGCATAGAGGGAAGACCTACGAGCAGTACTTC | TRBJ2-7 | TRBV6-1 | . | many
CASQTGGITYEQYF | TGTGCCAGCCAAACTGGAGGGATCACCTACGAGCAGTACTTC | TRBJ2-7 | TRBV25-1 | . | .
CASSPIKRRSGRAYEQYF | TGTGCCAGCAGCCCGATTAAACGCCGTAGCGGGAGAGCGTACGAGCAGTACTTC | TRBJ2-7 | TRBV11-2 | TRBD2 | many
CASSQGTGGTGTYEQYF | TGTGCCAGCAGCCAAGGAACGGGCGGGACAGGTACCTACGAGCAGTACTTC | TRBJ2-7 | TRBV4-2 | TRBD1 | .
CASSSPQGGSYEQYF | TGTGCCAGCAGCTCCCCACAAGGTGGGTCCTACGAGCAGTACTTC | TRBJ2-7 | TRBV7-9 | . | many
CSARLGVGSIGELFF | TGCAGTGCTAGATTAGGAGTGGGAAGTATCGGGGAGCTGTTTTTT | TRBJ2-2 | TRBV20-1 | . | .
CASSLDPGTAAVYTF | TGCGCCAGCAGCTTGGACCCCGGGACGGCGGCCGTCTACACCTTC | TRBJ1-2 | TRBV5-1 | . | many
CASSMSQTNQPQHF | TGTGCCAGTAGTATGTCACAGACGAATCAGCCCCAGCATTTT | TRBJ1-5 | TRBV19 | . | .
CSASGYNEQFF | TGCAGTGCTAGCGGTTACAATGAGCAGTTCTTC | TRBJ2-1 | TRBV20-1 | . | many
CASSYKGTGIQDTQYF | TGTGCCAGCAGTTACAAGGGGACAGGGATTCAAGATACGCAGTATTTT | TRBJ2-3 | TRBV6-5 | TRBD1 | .
CSALHVEQYF | TGCAGTGCTCTCCATGTCGAGCAGTACTTC | TRBJ2-7 | TRBV20-1 | . | many
CASSPDTGFPYEQYF | TGTGCCAGCAGCCCAGACACAGGGTTCCCCTACGAGCAGTACTTC | TRBJ2-7 | TRBV11-2 | . | many
CASSRRGAGRNEQFF | TGTGCCAGCAGCCGACGGGGGGCAGGTAGAAATGAGCAGTTCTTC | TRBJ2-1 | TRBV13 | . | many
CASSLGAGPMNTEAFF | TGTGCCAGCAGCTTGGGTGCGGGACCTATGAACACTGAAGCTTTCTTT | TRBJ1-1 | TRBV5-6 | . | many
CASRRTGIPKSPDEKLFF | TGTGCCAGCAGAAGGACAGGGATTCCTAAGAGCCCGGATGAAAAACTGTTTTTT | TRBJ1-4 | TRBV6-1 | TRBD1 | .
CAISTGPLNNEQFF | TGTGCCATCAGTACTGGTCCTCTCAACAATGAGCAGTTCTTC | TRBJ2-1 | TRBV10-3 | . | .
CASSGQNTGELFF | TGTGCCAGCAGCGGACAGAACACCGGGGAGCTGTTTTTT | TRBJ2-2 | TRBV3-1 | . | many
CASSFQGSEAFF | TGCGCCAGCAGCTTCCAGGGGAGTGAAGCTTTCTTT | TRBJ1-1 | TRBV5-1 | . | many
CASSTNTPANEKLFF | TGTGCCAGCAGCACCAATACGCCTGCTAATGAAAAACTGTTTTTT | TRBJ1-4 | TRBV7-2 | . | many
CASSVGTNNEQFF | TGTGCCAGCAGCGTAGGTACAAACAATGAGCAGTTCTTC | TRBJ2-1 | TRBV9 | . | many
CSADDRGNTEAFF | TGCAGTGCCGATGACAGGGGGAACACTGAAGCTTTCTTT | TRBJ1-1 | TRBV20-1 | TRBD1 | many
CASSLRGLATYEQYF | TGTGCCAGCAGCCTACGCGGGCTAGCCACCTACGAGCAGTACTTC | TRBJ2-7 | TRBV28 | . | many
CASSSAQRANYGHTF | TGTGCCAGCAGCTCCGCCCAGCGAGCTAACTATGGCCACACCTTC | TRBJ1-2 | TRBV5-8 | . | few
CAISETFRDRGHTIYF | TGTGCCATCAGTGAGACCTTCCGGGACCGCGGCCACACCATATATTTT | TRBJ1-3 | TRBV10-3 | . | .
CATVGGTDNSPLHF | TGTGCCACCGTGGGGGGGACAGATAATTCACCCCTCCACTTT | TRBJ1-6 | TRBV10-3 | TRBD1 | many
CASSPRGRSPDTQYF | TGTGCCAGCAGCCCTAGGGGCCGGAGCCCAGATACGCAGTATTTT | TRBJ2-3 | TRBV7-3 | . | many
CASSFTGTQYNEQFF | TGTGCCAGCAGTTTTACCGGGACACAGTACAATGAGCAGTTCTTC | TRBJ2-1 | TRBV12-3/TRBV12-4 | . | many